This entry is about one T cell receptor beta chain. The TCRbeta library incorporated unique molecular identifiers. TCRdb reprocessed the PCR reads via MiXCR and lists one record per CDR3 protein. The sample has more than 550,000 distinct CDR3 sequences, roughly a tenth seen once. The data stem from a study of T-cell reconstitution after alpha-beta-depleted transplantation in children. The CDR3 runs 12 residues. Trimming took 3 bases from V and 4 from J, leaving 6 bases between them. This receptor was obtained from a human donor who donated a stem cell graft to a child with acute myeloid leukemia. This material consisted of PBMCs from the stem cell graft donor, taken from the stem cell graft. The V gene is TRBV12-3 or TRBV12-4, the J gene TRBJ1-2; no clear D. This CDR3 reads CASSFKGYGYTF. CDR3 DNA sequence: TGTGCCAGCAGTTTTAAGGGCTATGGCTACACCTTC.